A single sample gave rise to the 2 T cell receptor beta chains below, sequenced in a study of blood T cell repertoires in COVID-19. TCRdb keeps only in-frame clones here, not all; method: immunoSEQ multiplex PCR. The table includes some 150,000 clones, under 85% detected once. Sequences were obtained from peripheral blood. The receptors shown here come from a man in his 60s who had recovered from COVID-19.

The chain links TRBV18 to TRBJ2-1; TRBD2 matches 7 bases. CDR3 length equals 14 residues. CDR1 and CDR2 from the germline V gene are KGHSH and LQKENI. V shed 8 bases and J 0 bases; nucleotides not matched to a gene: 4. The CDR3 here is CASGGGSSYNEQFF. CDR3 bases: TGTGCCAGCGGGGGGGGATCCTCCTACAATGAGCAGTTCTTC.

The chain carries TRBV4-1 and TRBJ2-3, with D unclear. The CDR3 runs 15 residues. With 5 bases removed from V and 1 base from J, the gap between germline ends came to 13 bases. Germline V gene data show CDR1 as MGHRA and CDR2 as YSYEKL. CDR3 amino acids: CASSTDSRGTDTQYF. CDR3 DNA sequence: TGCGCCAGCAGCACTGACTCGCGCGGCACAGATACGCAGTATTTT.